The 19 T cell receptor beta chains listed next were all sequenced from one sample in a study of CD8+ T cells in alopecia areata. Extraction and reverse transcription of RNA yielded cDNA as the sequencing template. The assay was immunoSEQ multiplex PCR, and TCRdb's table has in-frame clones only and misses some. The sample has about 150,000 clones; around 47% are singletons. The sequenced sample consisted of CD4+ T cells sorted from blood. The receptors shown here come from a human donor with alopecia areata.

This clone was counted at least ten times. The chain carries TRBV29-1 and TRBJ1-1; D unresolved. In germline, CDR1 is SQVTM, CDR2 ANQGSEA. The CDR3 has 14 residues. With 4 bases removed from V and 5 bases from J, the gap between germline ends came to 17 bases. The CDR3 sequence is CSVGVFEGATEAFF. The CDR3, as DNA: TGCAGCGTTGGAGTATTCGAGGGAGCTACTGAAGCTTTCTTT.

This clone was picked up a small number of times. The J gene is TRBJ2-7, the V gene TRBV28, with TRBD1 matching 9 bases. The CDR3 length is 15 residues. The V and J ends lost 6 bases and 6 bases, in that order; junction bases with no gene match: 12. Germline CDR1 and CDR2: MDHEN and SYDVKM. The CDR3 protein is CASSPGDRDLIEQYF. Written as DNA, the CDR3 is TGTGCCAGCAGCCCAGGGGACAGGGACTTGATCGAGCAGTACTTC. Full variable domain (missing parts from reference TRBV28 and TRBJ2-7): DVKVTQSSRYLVKRTGEKVFLECVQDMDHENMFWYRQDPGLGLRLIYFSYDVKMKEKGDIPEGYSVSREKKERFSLILESASTNQTSMYLCASSPGDRDLIEQYFGPGTRLTVT.

This chain links TRBV27 with TRBJ2-6; maybe TRBD1 (5 bases). The V end was cut by 5 bases, the J end by 8 bases, with 10 bases between. CDR1 MNHEY and CDR2 SMNVEV come from the germline V gene (reference sequence). The CDR3 runs 13 residues. As DNA, the CDR3 is TGTGCCAGCAGTCCTCAGGGAACCAACGTCCTGACTTTC. Its protein product is CASSPQGTNVLTF.

V usage is TRBV7-6 and J usage is TRBJ1-3; unclear D gene. The ends were cut back, 3 bases at V and 1 base at J, with 1 base in the middle. The germline V gene has CDR1 SGHVS and CDR2 FNYEAQ. The CDR3 loop spans 12 amino acids. This CDR3 reads CASSLSGNTIYF. As DNA, the CDR3 is TGTGCCAGCAGCTTGTCTGGAAACACCATATATTTT.

V and J are TRBV29-1 and TRBJ2-7, with TRBD1 matching 10 bases. J gave up 2 bases and V 0 bases, and 4 bases lay outside the gene matches. The CDR3 contains 15 residues. Germline assignment: CDR1 SQVTM and CDR2 ANQGSEA. The CDR3 is CSVEDGQGGPYEQYF. In DNA form, the CDR3 reads TGCAGCGTTGAAGACGGACAGGGGGGACCCTACGAGCAGTACTTC.

The CDR3 coding sequence is TGTGCCAGCACGACGAGTCGGGAGTCTTACGAGCAGTACTTC. It yields the protein CASTTSRESYEQYF. V usage is TRBV10-3 and J usage is TRBJ2-7; tentative D call: TRBD2 (6 bases). The CDR3 totals 14 residues. Per the germline V gene, CDR1 is ENHRY and CDR2 is SYGVKD. Between the trimmed V and J ends, which lost 10 bases and 4 bases, there was a span of 20 bases.

The V and J genes are TRBV10-3 and TRBJ2-3, with TRBD1 matching 8 bases. V was clipped by 6 bases and J by 2 bases; unmatched bases: 7. The germline CDR1 and CDR2 sequences are ENHRY and SYGVKD. The CDR3 runs to 15 residues. CDR3 region: CAIRRQGTVTDTQYF. CDR3 nucleotides: TGTGCCATCAGGAGACAGGGGACGGTCACAGATACGCAGTATTTT.

The chain has TRBV27 and TRBJ2-3, with D perhaps matching TRBD1 (5 bases). Germline V gene sequence: CDR1 MNHEY, CDR2 SMNVEV (reference sequence). The CDR3 loop spans 11 amino acids. V was shortened by 7 bases and J by 8 bases, with 10 bases between the two germline ends. CDR3 sequence reads: CASKRGPTQYF. The CDR3, as DNA: TGTGCCAGCAAAAGGGGCCCTACGCAGTATTTT.

The chain recombines TRBV28 with TRBJ2-6; D remains unclear. The CDR3 runs 15 residues. The germline CDR1 and CDR2 sequences are MDHEN and SYDVKM. The V and J ends lost 6 bases and 0 bases respectively, with 9 bases between them. CDR3 DNA: TGTGCCAGCAGCCCAATTGGCTCTGGGGCCAACGTCCTGACTTTC. This codes for CASSPIGSGANVLTF.

This clone occurred a few times. V is TRBV5-1 and J is TRBJ2-1; D is perhaps TRBD2 (5 bases). The CDR3 sequence is 12 residues long. Germline values: CDR1 SGHRS, CDR2 YFSETQ. V gave up 7 bases and J gave up 10 bases, with 15 bases separating them. The CDR3 bases are TGCGCCAGCTCCGCCGGTCGGAGGGAGCAGTTCTTC. This gives the protein CASSAGRREQFF.

The chain joins TRBV29-1 to TRBJ2-3; TRBD2 matches at 8 bases. The CDR3 is 13 residues long. V dropped 6 bases and J dropped 3; count of bases not matched to a gene: 5. Germline-derived CDR1 and CDR2 are SQVTM and ANQGSEA. The CDR3 coding sequence is TGCAGCGTACGAGGACTAGCAACAGATACGCAGTATTTT. Encoded protein: CSVRGLATDTQYF.

This clone was counted between two and nine times. V gene TRBV19 combines with J gene TRBJ2-7; D remains unclear. Trimming cost V 7 bases and J 4 bases, with 20 bases left between them. Germline-derived CDR1 and CDR2 are LNHDA and SQIVND (reference sequence). This CDR3 comprises 15 residues. CDR3 coding DNA: TGTGCCAGTACTAATCCAATCCCAGGTGGATACGAGCAGTACTTC. This encodes CASTNPIPGGYEQYF.

The chain carries TRBV6-1 and TRBJ2-4; TRBD1 is a possible D gene (5 bases). V was cut by 6 bases and J by 5 bases, with 5 bases left in between. In germline, CDR1 is MNHNS, CDR2 SASEGT. This CDR3 region has 11 residues. The CDR3 DNA follows: TGTGCCAGCAGCAGGGAAAACATTCAGTACTTC. Residues: CASSRENIQYF.

The CDR3 nucleotides read TGTGCCAGCAGTGAATACAGAGAGACCCAGTACTTC. Amino acids: CASSEYRETQYF. This chain joins TRBV25-1 and TRBJ2-5; D uncertain. Trimming shortened V by 0 bases and J by 4 bases, and 3 bases separated the two germline ends. The CDR3 is 12 amino acids. Germline loops: CDR1 MGHDK, CDR2 SYGVNS.

The V gene is TRBV4-1, the J gene TRBJ1-1, with a tentative D call TRBD1 (5 bases). The CDR3 extends over 13 amino acids. With 0 bases removed from V and 7 bases from J, the gap between germline ends came to 9 bases. Germline loops: CDR1 MGHRA, CDR2 YSYEKL. CDR3 loop: CASSQEEGIEAFF. The CDR3 region has the DNA TGCGCCAGCAGCCAAGAGGAGGGGATTGAAGCTTTCTTT.

This clone was seen a few times. V gene TRBV19 combines with J gene TRBJ2-3; 13 nucleotides match TRBD2. The junction had 3 bases not matched to a gene; V was cut back by 1 base and J by 5 bases. The length of the CDR3 is 16 residues. Germline V gene lookup returns CDR1 LNHDA and CDR2 SQIVND (reference sequence). CDR3 loop: CASSIGTSGRQDTQYF. In DNA form, the CDR3 reads TGTGCCAGTAGTATAGGGACTAGCGGGAGACAAGATACGCAGTATTTT.

The rearrangement joins TRBV10-3 to TRBJ2-7; possibly TRBD1 for D (6 bases). From germline, CDR1 is ENHRY and CDR2 SYGVKD. There are 11 residues in the CDR3. The germline V and J ends were trimmed by 10 bases and 5 bases, with 12 bases remaining between them. The CDR3 sequence: CATRQAHEQYF. In DNA, the CDR3 is TGTGCCACTCGACAGGCACACGAGCAGTACTTC.

In its sample, this clone was seen a few times. One end of the junction fails to match germline, which may point to a read error. The chain is built from TRBV5-4 and TRBJ2-1; 7 nucleotides match TRBD2. The germline V gene has CDR1 SGHNT and CDR2 YYREEE (reference sequence). The CDR3 length is 13 residues. CDR3 DNA: TGTGCCAGCAGCAGACGGGACTACCATGAGCAGTTCTTC. Amino acid sequence: CASSRRDYHEQFF. Using reference TRBV5-4 and TRBJ2-1 for the parts outside the CDR3, the full variable domain is ETGVTQSPTHLIKTRGQQVTLRCSSQSGHNTVSWYQQALGQGPQFIFQYYREEENGRGNFPPRFSGLQFPNYSSELNVNALELDDSALYLCASSRRDYHEQFFGPGTRLTVL.

J is TRBJ2-7 and V is TRBV5-4, with TRBD1 matching 7 bases. Germline lookup yields CDR1 SGHNT and CDR2 YYREEE (reference sequence). This CDR3 region has 14 residues. Trimming removed 4 bases from V and 1 base from J; junction bases left unmatched: 5. CDR3 nucleotides: TGTGCCAGCAGCCCGGGACAGTCTTCCTACGAGCAGTACTTC. This gives the protein CASSPGQSSYEQYF.